This T cell receptor (beta chain) was captured by sequencing in a study of T-cell memory formation after mild COVID-19. The CDR3 is made up of 15 amino acids. V lost 8 bases and J 2 bases, leaving 17 bases between the germline ends. Per germline, CDR1 SGHRS and CDR2 YFSETQ. MiXCR, run by TCRdb on the 5' RACE reads, gives a single entry per CDR3 protein. The table lists 340,000 or so distinct CDR3 sequences, over 10% of them singletons. The chain is built from TRBV5-1 and TRBJ2-1; D is possibly TRBD1 or TRBD2 (5 bases each). The receptor comes from a man aged 18 to 29 who had mild COVID-19 (a few samples of this study predate the infection). Cell type and time point are not known. The sequencing sample was made of PBMCs or a T cell subset sorted from them (not recorded which). CDR3 sequence (DNA): TGCGCCAGTCGGATTGGGGCCGGGACCTACAATGAGCAGTTCTTC. It is translated as CASRIGAGTYNEQFF.